This entry lists 13 T cell receptor beta chains sequenced from one sample in a study of blood T cell repertoires in COVID-19. Repertoires were generated with immunoSEQ multiplex PCR, while TCRdb's copy carries only in-frame clones and drops some. The repertoire includes roughly 330,000 clones, around 90% of them detected once, and under 7.5% sits in the top ten. The sample taken for sequencing was peripheral blood. The receptors were sampled from a man between 18 and 35 years old who had recovered from COVID-19.

V is TRBV7-7 and J is TRBJ2-1; 8 nucleotides align to TRBD2. Germline loops: CDR1 SSHAT, CDR2 FNYEAQ (reference sequence). The V segment lost 1 base and the J segment 10 bases; nucleotides outside the gene matches: 9. The CDR3 is 15 amino acids. In DNA, the CDR3 is TGTGCCAGCAGCTTAGTAGCGGGGCCAGAGGGGGAGCAGTTCTTC. Translation: CASSLVAGPEGEQFF. Supplemented by reference TRBV7-7 and TRBJ2-1, the full variable domain reads GAGVSQSPRYKVTKRGQDVTLRCDPISSHATLYWYQQALGQGPEFLTYFNYEAQPDKSGLPSDRFSAERPEGSISTLTIQRTEQRDSAMYRCASSLVAGPEGEQFFGPGTRLTVL.

The chain links TRBV6-5 to TRBJ2-7, with 8 bases matching TRBD1. J was trimmed by 0 bases and V by 4 bases; bases with no gene match: 5. The germline gives CDR1 MNHEY, CDR2 SVGAGI. The CDR3 has 15 residues. Written as DNA, the CDR3 is TGTGCCAGCAGTTCCGACAGGGGCCTCTCCTACGAGCAGTACTTC. This translates into CASSSDRGLSYEQYF.

V is TRBV3-1 (or the pseudogene TRBV3-2) and J is TRBJ2-7, with 10 bases lining up with TRBD2. In germline, CDR1 is LGHDT, CDR2 YNNKEL (reference sequence). The CDR3 runs 15 residues. Trimming cost V 3 bases and J 3 bases; bases outside gene matches: 5. The chain's CDR3 is CASSHQLAGSYEQYF. Written as DNA, the CDR3 is TGTGCCAGCAGCCATCAACTAGCGGGGAGCTACGAGCAGTACTTC.

The V gene is TRBV9, the J gene TRBJ2-7; D is undetermined. Trimming stripped 0 bases from V and 2 bases from J, with 3 bases between. The germline gives CDR1 SGDLS, CDR2 YYNGEE. The CDR3 totals 12 residues. The CDR3 protein is CASSVGAYEQYF. CDR3 in DNA: TGTGCCAGCAGCGTAGGCGCCTACGAGCAGTACTTC.

This chain uses TRBV7-2 with TRBJ1-1; 9 nucleotides align to TRBD1. Unmatched junction bases numbered 10, after V lost 3 bases and J lost 5 bases. CDR3 length equals 16 residues. The germline V gene has CDR1 SGHTA and CDR2 FQGNSA. The CDR3 sequence: CASSLVRTGVGTEAFF. CDR3 nucleotide sequence: TGTGCCAGCAGCTTGGTGAGGACAGGGGTGGGGACTGAAGCTTTCTTT.

The chain couples TRBV11-2 to TRBJ1-1, with 11 bases that match TRBD1. Per germline, CDR1 SGHAT and CDR2 FQNNGV. The CDR3 covers 14 residues. V gave up 2 bases and J gave up 8 bases; unmatched junction bases: 4. CDR3 sequence reads: CASSLPGQGEEAFF. CDR3 bases: TGTGCCAGCAGCTTACCGGGACAGGGGGAAGAAGCTTTCTTT.

The chain recombines TRBV7-7 with TRBJ2-3, with 9 bases fitting TRBD2. CDR1 and CDR2 from the germline V gene are SSHAT and FNYEAQ (reference sequence). CDR3 length: 16 residues. Trimming cost V 5 bases and J 0 bases; bases outside gene matches: 6. CDR3 amino acids: CASSPSTSGSTDTQYF. The CDR3 DNA reads TGTGCCAGCAGCCCCTCGACTAGCGGCAGCACAGATACGCAGTATTTT. Combining the CDR3 with reference TRBV7-7 and TRBJ2-3 gives the whole variable domain GAGVSQSPRYKVTKRGQDVTLRCDPISSHATLYWYQQALGQGPEFLTYFNYEAQPDKSGLPSDRFSAERPEGSISTLTIQRTEQRDSAMYRCASSPSTSGSTDTQYFGPGTRLTVL.

The chain carries TRBV18 and TRBJ2-5; tentatively, D is TRBD2 (5 bases). This CDR3 is 14 amino acids long. Trimming cost V 2 bases and J 1 base, with 8 bases left between them. Per the germline V gene, CDR1 is KGHSH and CDR2 is LQKENI. CDR3 sequence (DNA): TGTGCCAGCTCACCAGGGCGGGCCCAAGAGACCCAGTACTTC. Its translation is CASSPGRAQETQYF.

This chain links TRBV10-3 with TRBJ2-4, with a possible D match to TRBD1 (6 bases). The V gene's germline CDR1 is ENHRY and CDR2 SYGVKD. This CDR3 contains 14 residues. Between the trimmed V and J ends, which lost 10 bases and 2 bases, there was a span of 15 bases. This CDR3 reads CATSGVGSKNIQYF. As DNA, the CDR3 is TGTGCCACGTCAGGGGTTGGGTCCAAAAACATTCAGTACTTC.

The chain recombines TRBV7-8 with TRBJ2-5; possibly TRBD2 for D (6 bases). Germline V gene sequence: CDR1 SGHVS, CDR2 FQNEAQ. Trimming removed 1 base from V and 1 base from J, with 16 bases in between. This CDR3 has 17 amino acids. DNA for the CDR3: TGTGCCAGCAGCTTAGAGGGTGCGGGGACCCCCCAAGAGACCCAGTACTTC. This encodes CASSLEGAGTPQETQYF.

The genes are TRBV6-5 and TRBJ2-7, with 7 bases that match TRBD2. This CDR3 spans 14 amino acids. Germline CDR1 and CDR2: MNHEY and SVGAGI. J lost 4 bases, V lost 4 bases, and 7 bases had no gene match. Here the CDR3 DNA reads TGTGCCAGCAGTTCCTGGGAGGGCCCGTACGAGCAGTACTTC. It specifies CASSSWEGPYEQYF.

This sequence joins TRBV6-1 and TRBJ2-7, with TRBD2 identical over 9 bases. The CDR3 contains 23 residues. CDR1 and CDR2 (germline): MNHNS, SASEGT. With 2 bases clipped from V and 2 bases from J, the junction kept 28 bases outside the gene matches. This CDR3 reads CASSEFGGSIPTRLAGLTYEQYF. The CDR3 bases are TGTGCCAGCAGTGAATTTGGTGGGAGCATTCCGACTCGGCTAGCGGGATTAACCTACGAGCAGTACTTC.

The V call is TRBV7-9, the J call TRBJ1-1; maybe TRBD1 (5 bases). The CDR3 length is 14 residues. Germline CDR1 reads SEHNR; CDR2 reads FQNEAQ (reference sequence). V was clipped by 8 bases and J by 5 bases, with 18 bases between them. This CDR3 is CASRPSTRVTEAFF. In DNA, the CDR3 is TGTGCCAGCCGTCCAAGCACCAGGGTAACTGAAGCTTTCTTT.